This TCR beta chain was identified during a study of blood T cell repertoires in COVID-19. The CDR3 is made up of 14 amino acids. With V trimmed by 2 bases and J by 5 bases, 2 bases remained unmatched. CDR1 is GTSNPN and CDR2 is SVGIG in the germline V gene (reference sequence). Libraries were prepared by immunoSEQ multiplex PCR; TCRdb keeps only in-frame clonotypes and omits some of them. The sample has some 110,000 clones; 65% to 80% are singletons. The genes are TRBV30 and TRBJ1-6, with 8 bases matching TRBD1. The clonotype comes from a man aged 50 or older with acute or convalescent COVID-19. Sequencing was performed on peripheral blood. Here the CDR3 reads CAWSSGGHNSPLHF. The CDR3 DNA is TGTGCCTGGAGTTCAGGGGGCCATAATTCACCCCTCCACTTT. Full variable domain (missing parts from reference TRBV30 and TRBJ1-6): SQTIHQWPATLVQPVGSPLSLECTVEGTSNPNLYWYRQAAGRGLQLLFYSVGIGQISSEVPQNLSASRPQDRQFILSSKKLLLSDSGFYLCAWSSGGHNSPLHFGNGTRLTVT.